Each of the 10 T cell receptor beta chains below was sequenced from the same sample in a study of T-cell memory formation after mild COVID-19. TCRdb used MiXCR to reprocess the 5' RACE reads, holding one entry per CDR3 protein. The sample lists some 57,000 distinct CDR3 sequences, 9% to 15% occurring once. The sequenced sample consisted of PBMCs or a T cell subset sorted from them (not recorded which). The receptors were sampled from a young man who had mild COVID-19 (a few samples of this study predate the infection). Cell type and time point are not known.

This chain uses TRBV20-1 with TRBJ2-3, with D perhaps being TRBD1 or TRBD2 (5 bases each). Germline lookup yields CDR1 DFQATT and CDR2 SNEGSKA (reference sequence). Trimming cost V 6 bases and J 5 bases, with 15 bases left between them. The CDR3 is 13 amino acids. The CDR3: CSAEDGAGDTQYF. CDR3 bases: TGCAGTGCAGAGGACGGGGCCGGAGATACGCAGTATTTT.

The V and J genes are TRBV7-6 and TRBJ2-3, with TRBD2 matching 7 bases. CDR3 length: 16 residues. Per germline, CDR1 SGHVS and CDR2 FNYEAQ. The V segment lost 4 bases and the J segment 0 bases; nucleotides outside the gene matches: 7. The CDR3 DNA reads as TGTGCCAGCAGCTCCTATTCGCGGGGGAGCACAGATACGCAGTATTTT. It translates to CASSSYSRGSTDTQYF.

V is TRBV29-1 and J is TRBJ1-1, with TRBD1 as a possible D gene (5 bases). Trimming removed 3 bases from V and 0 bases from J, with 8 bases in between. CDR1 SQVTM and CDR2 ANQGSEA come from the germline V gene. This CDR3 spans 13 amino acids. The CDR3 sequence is CSVDRAMNTEAFF. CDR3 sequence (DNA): TGCAGCGTTGACAGGGCCATGAACACTGAAGCTTTCTTT.

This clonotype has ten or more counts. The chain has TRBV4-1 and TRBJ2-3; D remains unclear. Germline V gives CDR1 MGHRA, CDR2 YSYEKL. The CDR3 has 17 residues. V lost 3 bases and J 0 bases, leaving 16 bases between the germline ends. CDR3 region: CASSHAPLRSSTDTQYF. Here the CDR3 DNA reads TGCGCCAGCAGCCACGCACCTTTGCGGTCTAGCACAGATACGCAGTATTTT.

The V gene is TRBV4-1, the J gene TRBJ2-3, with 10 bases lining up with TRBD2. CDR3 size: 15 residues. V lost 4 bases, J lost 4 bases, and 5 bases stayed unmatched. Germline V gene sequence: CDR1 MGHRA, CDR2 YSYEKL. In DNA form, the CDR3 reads TGCGCCAGCAGCCTAAGACTAGCGGGCTCAGATACGCAGTATTTT. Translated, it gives CASSLRLAGSDTQYF.

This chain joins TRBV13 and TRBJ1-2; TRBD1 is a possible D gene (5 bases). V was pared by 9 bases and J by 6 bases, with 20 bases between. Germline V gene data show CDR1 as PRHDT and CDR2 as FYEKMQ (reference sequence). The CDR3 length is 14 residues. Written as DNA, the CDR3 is TGTGCCAGTGAACCGCTCGGGAGGGGCCATGGCTACACCTTC. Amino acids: CASEPLGRGHGYTF.

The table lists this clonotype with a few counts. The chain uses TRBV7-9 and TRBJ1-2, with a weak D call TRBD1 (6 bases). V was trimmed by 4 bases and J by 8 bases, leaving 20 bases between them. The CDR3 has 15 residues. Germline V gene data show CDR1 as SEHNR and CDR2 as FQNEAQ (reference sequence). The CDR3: CASSSLSQGMRGYTF. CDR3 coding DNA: TGTGCCAGCAGCTCCTTATCACAGGGAATGAGAGGCTACACCTTC.

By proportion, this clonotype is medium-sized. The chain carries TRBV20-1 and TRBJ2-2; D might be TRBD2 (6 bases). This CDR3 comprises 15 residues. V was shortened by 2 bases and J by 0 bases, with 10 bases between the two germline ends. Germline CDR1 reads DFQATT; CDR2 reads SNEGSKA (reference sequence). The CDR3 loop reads CSARLRGTNTGELFF. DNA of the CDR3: TGCAGTGCTAGACTACGGGGGACGAACACCGGGGAGCTGTTTTTT.

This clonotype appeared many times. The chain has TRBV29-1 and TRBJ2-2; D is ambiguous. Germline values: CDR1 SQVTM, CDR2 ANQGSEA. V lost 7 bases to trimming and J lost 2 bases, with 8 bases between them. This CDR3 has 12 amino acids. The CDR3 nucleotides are TGCAGCGCCACCTACAACACCGGGGAGCTGTTTTTT. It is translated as CSATYNTGELFF.

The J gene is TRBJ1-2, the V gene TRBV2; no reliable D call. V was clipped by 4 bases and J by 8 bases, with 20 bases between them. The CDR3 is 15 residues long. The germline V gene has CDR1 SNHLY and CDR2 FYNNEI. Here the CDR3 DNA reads TGTGCCAGCAGTGTAGCGCAGGCGAGTTACCTAGGCTACACCTTC. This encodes CASSVAQASYLGYTF.